This record looks at one TCR beta chain sequence and its context. The antigen remains undetermined. The sample's treatment: oral pan-JAK inhibitor, 5-10 mg twice daily. The data derive from a study of CD8+ T cells in alopecia areata. Germline V CDR1 and CDR2: SEHNR, FQNEAQ (reference sequence). CDR3 size: 14 residues. V shed 4 bases, J shed 3 bases, and the junction held 4 bases outside the gene matches. After isolation, RNA underwent reverse transcription to generate cDNA as the sequencing template. TCRdb's copy holds only in-frame clones and misses some; the assay was immunoSEQ multiplex PCR. In the table there are about 290,000 clones, 58% of which are singletons. Study results and caveats: Among the 100 top clones, expanded CD8+ clones, like scalp clonality, were significantly decreased by tofacitinib.

The material was CD4+ T cells sorted from blood, obtained at week 24, from a patient treated with tofacitinib. This chain uses TRBV7-9 with TRBJ1-1; 8 nucleotides agree with TRBD1. This receptor was taken from a human donor with alopecia areata. Written as DNA, the CDR3 is TGTGCCAGCAGCTCGGACAGGGTAGACACTGAAGCTTTCTTT. Residues: CASSSDRVDTEAFF.